The clone carrying this T cell receptor beta chain was counted between two and nine times. Uncontrolled infection, other autoimmune disease, pregnancy or lactation led to exclusion. Predating any ophthalmopathy symptoms, the blood sample was taken at first hyperthyroidism diagnosis. 10 ml of fresh peripheral blood supplied the PBMCs. The sample originates from a study of T cells in Graves' hyperthyroidism and ophthalmopathy. TCR beta CDR3 regions were amplified from RNA transcripts. A set of HTBI primers served as the primers for a first-round RT-PCR of the TCR CDR3. A single record per CDR3 protein comes from TCRdb applying MiXCR to the multiplex PCR reads. The data hold over 700,000 distinct CDR3 sequences, with around a sixth observed a single time. From germline, CDR1 is SGHDN and CDR2 FVKESK. The CDR3 loop spans 14 amino acids. Trimming removed 3 bases at V and 0 bases at J, with 7 bases between.

This sequence was found in a woman between 50 and 59 years old with Graves' hyperthyroidism that later progressed to Graves' ophthalmopathy. Sequencing was performed on blood. The rearrangement links TRBV14 to TRBJ2-3; D gene uncertain. The CDR3 coding sequence is TGTGCCAGCAGCCATGGGTTCAGCACAGATACGCAGTATTTT. Translating it yields CASSHGFSTDTQYF.